The clone carrying this TCR beta chain came up a few times. Its matching antigen is unknown. The entry originates in a study of CD8 T cells in ankylosing spondylitis. Quantitative molecular-barcoded 5'-RACE generated the TCR beta libraries. TCRdb reprocessed the 5' RACE reads with MiXCR, giving one entry per CDR3 protein. The sample carries around 220,000 distinct CDR3 sequences, about a sixth recorded once. Points from the study as a whole: Researchers reportedly found disease-linked clones significantly enriched in matched ankylosing spondylitis synovial fluid. Earlier literature documents some of the motif variants in reactive arthritis synovial fluid and blood. A motif of 7 to 9 highly homologous TCR beta variants was seen as apparently characteristic of ankylosing spondylitis blood.

CDR1 is ENHRY and CDR2 is SYGVKD in the germline V gene. This CDR3 is 14 amino acids long. V was clipped by 4 bases and J by 8 bases; unmatched bases: 2. This clonotype was obtained from a male donor with ankylosing spondylitis. The chain has TRBV10-3 and TRBJ2-1; 13 nucleotides match TRBD2. Sample: blood, either unsorted or a sorted T cell fraction (not recorded which). CDR3 DNA sequence: TGTGCCATCAGTGGGACTAGCGGGAGTTATGAGCAGTTCTTC. Residues: CAISGTSGSYEQFF.